The TCR beta chain described here comes from a study of blood T cells in healthy people across ages (dated by TCRdb to between 2014 and 2017). About the study as a whole: In model experiments, template switching captured roughly one uniquely barcoded TCR beta cDNA molecule for every two T cells. Age-related changes in TCR beta repertoire diversity were measured in the study by deep sequencing normalized with unique cDNA molecular identifiers. Donors were grouped into four age groups: young (average roughly 15 years), middle-aged (39), aged (about 60) and long-lived (just over 80). To avoid experimental bias, donors of different ages were distributed randomly across sequencing lanes. Using the same blood draw, the study looked at two additional independent replicas of 1 million unique cDNA reads for two donors, one aged 18 to 30 and the other aged 80 or older. What the work shows at the level of the full study, not this receptor alone: Because the CMV infection status of the donors was unknown, age-related changes in expanded clonotypes may potentially have been confounded. Because profiling used bulk unsorted PBMCs, naive and antigen-experienced compartments could not be compared conclusively. The long-lived group showed more naive CD4+ T cells, fewer expanded clones and increased TCR diversity than the aged group, suggesting age selection. Total diversity estimates from one million sequenced T cells were considered lower bounds and underestimates. As age increased, observed TCR beta diversity per million T cells dropped in a roughly linear way, and a significant reduction was already evident by age 40. There was a strong correlation between observed TCR beta diversity and the percentage of naive T cells measured by flow cytometry.

The library was obtained by 5' RACE. Instrument used: Illumina HiSeq 2500. A second roughly 6 to 12 cycle PCR used a sample-barcoded 5' primer and a J-beta primer mix. A template-switch 5' adaptor carrying 12 random nucleotides introduced a unique molecular identifier onto each TCR beta cDNA molecule. Each sample yielded at least 2.5 million CDR3-containing paired-end reads. The Mint cDNA synthesis kit, primed by a TRBC-specific oligonucleotide, was used to synthesize first-strand cDNA from all RNA. Following uracil-DNA glycosylase treatment, a first 18-cycle PCR with universal primers M1SS and BC2_uni_R was performed on all cDNA. As for the authors' bioinformatics: Normalization of each sample was performed by random selection of 1 million high-quality reads, each carrying a distinct molecular identifier. Reads with shared molecular identifiers were discarded instead of being binned into consensus sequences. MiTCR, run with a Q25 quality threshold and the strictest error-elimination algorithm, handled CDR3 identification, clonotype clustering and error correction. A nonparametric unseen species model using Euler transformation provided a lower-bound estimate of total TCR beta diversity. The public reads were reanalyzed by TCRdb: fastp trimming at Q25, MiXCR alignment, in-frame beta chains only. Each CDR3 protein gets just one entry, which takes the most common genes and DNA from the rows behind it. In this record, the V and J calls reflect TCRdb's handling and not the investigators' own analysis. Here the sample has more than 800,000 distinct CDR3 sequences; around 26% occur a single time. In total, the top ten clones hold around a sixth of the sample.

Donors were 40 or so systemically healthy Caucasian individuals from Russia aged about 6 to 100 years. Roughly 9.5 milliliters of peripheral blood were drawn from each donor into EDTA-treated Vacutainer tubes. Ficoll-Paque density-gradient centrifugation was used to isolate PBMCs, with at least 7 million per sample. Trizol reagent was used to extract total RNA from PBMCs, with at least 5 micrograms per sample. The percentages of naive CD45RAhigh/CD27high T cells were determined by flow cytometry on a PBMC aliquot from every donor. CDR1 and CDR2, per the germline V gene, are MDHEN and SYDVKM. The CDR3 spans 18 residues, from the cysteine through the phenylalanine. The kept DNA is CDR3 alone, 54 bases in frame from the first base. The V and J ends are trimmed by 3 bases and 1 base, leaving 22 bases between them. This clonotype was recorded at least ten times. This clone's antigen is unknown. The input lacks base qualities; no much larger clone sits a single base away.

The source of this sequence is an elderly woman in good health. Material for sequencing was blood. In this chain, TRBV28 is recombined with TRBJ2-7; the D gene is perhaps TRBD1, on 5 matching bases. The DNA sequence reads TGTGCCAGCAGTTTTATATTTGTTGGGGCGGATAAATCCTACGAGCAGTACTTC. Translated, this gives CASSFIFVGADKSYEQYF.